The 24 T cell receptor beta chains below were found in one sample sequenced in a study of technical replicates of blood from a few donors. The method was immunoSEQ multiplex PCR; TCRdb's version includes in-frame clones alone and lacks a portion of them. The top ten hold 0.38% of the sample, which has tens of thousands of clones, about 94% seen once. The specimen sequenced was T cells isolated from PBMCs. These receptors originate from a human donor in good health.

This sequence joins TRBV7-9 and TRBJ2-7; weak D call: TRBD1 (5 bases). Trimming removed 1 base from V and 2 bases from J, with 15 bases in between. Looked up from germline, CDR1 is SEHNR and CDR2 is FQNEAQ (reference sequence). CDR3 size: 16 residues. CDR3: CASSLERLGRAYEQYF. CDR3 sequence (DNA): TGTGCCAGCAGCTTAGAAAGGCTTGGCAGGGCCTACGAGCAGTACTTC.

The V and J genes are TRBV19 and TRBJ2-1; D might be TRBD2 (5 bases). The V gene's germline CDR1 is LNHDA and CDR2 SQIVND (reference sequence). The V end was cut by 0 bases, the J end by 4 bases, with 7 bases between. The CDR3 length is 14 residues. The CDR3 sequence: CASSIETGYNEQFF. In DNA, the CDR3 is TGTGCCAGTAGTATAGAAACGGGATACAATGAGCAGTTCTTC.

The gene calls are TRBV27 and TRBJ2-1, with TRBD1 matching over 9 bases. Germline loops: CDR1 MNHEY, CDR2 SMNVEV (reference sequence). CDR3 size: 16 residues. J gave up 6 bases and V 5 bases, and 11 bases lay outside the gene matches. CDR3 sequence (DNA): TGTGCCAGCAGTCCCCCACGACAGGGGGTTTTCAATGAGCAGTTCTTC. Translating it yields CASSPPRQGVFNEQFF.

The rearrangement uses TRBV7-8 and TRBJ2-5; 10 bases align to TRBD2. V trimming: 5 bases; J trimming: 5 bases; junction bases outside the gene matches: 8. The CDR3 is 15 amino acids. Germline values: CDR1 SGHVS, CDR2 FQNEAQ. DNA of the CDR3: TGTGCCAGCAGCCTCCTAGCGGGAGTTGAGGAGACCCAGTACTTC. Amino acid sequence: CASSLLAGVEETQYF.

About this clone itself: This specimen includes other DNA sequences encoding the same CDR3. V usage is TRBV9 and J usage is TRBJ2-2; TRBD2 agrees at 9 bases. The CDR3 has 16 residues. The V gene's germline CDR1 is SGDLS and CDR2 YYNGEE. Trimming removed 4 bases from V and 1 base from J; junction bases left unmatched: 5. The CDR3: CASSPQAGGNTGELFF. CDR3 nucleotides: TGTGCCAGCAGCCCCCAAGCGGGGGGGAACACCGGGGAGCTGTTTTTT.

This rearrangement joins TRBV5-6 to TRBJ2-7, with 9 bases aligning to TRBD1. The CDR3 consists of 16 residues. CDR1 and CDR2 (germline): SGHDT, YYEEEE. Trimming at V came to 3 bases and at J to 4 bases, leaving 11 bases not matched to a gene. CDR3 coding DNA: TGTGCCAGCAGCTCCCCGGGACAGGGTTATTATTACGAGCAGTACTTC. Translating gives CASSSPGQGYYYEQYF.

The CDR3, as DNA: TGCGCCAGCAGCCAAGGGAGGGTCGGGGAAAAACTGTTTTTT. It codes for CASSQGRVGEKLFF. The rearrangement uses TRBV4-3 and TRBJ1-4; no reliable D call. V was trimmed by 1 base and J by 8 bases, leaving 11 bases between them. CDR3 size: 14 residues. The V gene's germline CDR1 is LGHNA and CDR2 YSLEER.

The CDR3 DNA sequence: TGTGCCAGTGGGGGGGCTCAGCCCCAGCATTTT. Translation gives CASGGAQPQHF. The rearrangement uses TRBV2 and TRBJ1-5; maybe TRBD1 (6 bases). CDR3 size: 11 residues. CDR1 and CDR2 (germline): SNHLY, FYNNEI. The germline V and J ends were trimmed by 9 bases and 6 bases, with 9 bases remaining between them.

The rearrangement joins TRBV2 to TRBJ2-7, with D possibly being TRBD1 (6 bases). CDR1 is SNHLY, CDR2 FYNNEI, per germline. V lost 11 bases and J lost 2, with 19 bases in between. This CDR3 is 14 amino acids long. CDR3 sequence: CALTPGQGAYEQYF. In nucleotides, the CDR3 is TGTGCCCTAACTCCGGGACAAGGCGCCTACGAGCAGTACTTC.

CDR3 DNA sequence: TGTGCCAGCAGTTACTACAGGGGTTCGGAAGGCTACACCTTC. Protein product: CASSYYRGSEGYTF. V is TRBV6-6 and J is TRBJ1-2, with 7 bases aligning to TRBD1. The CDR3 length is 14 residues. The germline CDR1 and CDR2 sequences are MNHNY and SVGAGI (reference sequence). Losses at the gene ends were 1 base for V and 8 bases for J; bases not matched to a gene: 7.

V usage is TRBV27 and J usage is TRBJ2-7; 10 positions match TRBD1. CDR1 is MNHEY and CDR2 is SMNVEV in the germline V gene (reference sequence). The length of the CDR3 is 13 residues. V lost 6 bases to trimming and J lost 5 bases; unmatched junction nucleotides: 4. CDR3 DNA: TGTGCCAGCAGACGGGACAGGGGAAACGAGCAGTACTTC. Translated: CASRRDRGNEQYF.

This chain connects TRBV27 to TRBJ2-7, with 7 bases that match TRBD1. Germline-derived CDR1 and CDR2 are MNHEY and SMNVEV (reference sequence). V was pared by 5 bases and J by 1 base, with 8 bases of the junction left unmatched. The CDR3 extends over 15 amino acids. The CDR3 coding sequence is TGTGCCAGCAGTGAGCTCGCAGGGGGATCCTACGAGCAGTACTTC. Amino acid sequence: CASSELAGGSYEQYF.

The V and J genes are TRBV19 and TRBJ2-6, with D possibly TRBD2 on 6 matching bases. Germline values: CDR1 LNHDA, CDR2 SQIVND (reference sequence). Trimming pared 7 bases from V and 4 bases from J, leaving 14 bases between. CDR3 size: 15 residues. The CDR3 DNA follows: TGTGCCAGTAAAGAGGAGGGCGCCGGGGCCAACGTCCTGACTTTC. Amino acids: CASKEEGAGANVLTF.

The rearrangement uses TRBV6-1 and TRBJ2-3; D is ambiguous. Trimming removed 4 bases at V and 7 bases at J, with 12 bases between. Germline CDR1 and CDR2: MNHNS and SASEGT. The CDR3 is 13 residues long. The CDR3 sequence: CASSGRGEYTQYF. The CDR3 DNA reads as TGTGCCAGCAGTGGACGAGGAGAATATACGCAGTATTTT.

This clone occurred once. The V and J genes are TRBV9 and TRBJ1-1; TRBD1 aligns across 8 bases. J gave up 5 bases and V 4 bases, and 16 bases lay outside the gene matches. The CDR3 is 17 residues long. Germline lookup yields CDR1 SGDLS and CDR2 YYNGEE. CDR3 protein: CASSQHPTTGANTEAFF. CDR3 bases: TGTGCCAGCAGCCAACATCCTACGACAGGGGCGAATACTGAAGCTTTCTTT.

This sequence joins TRBV6-1 and TRBJ2-7; 8 bases line up with TRBD1. This CDR3 spans 14 amino acids. Germline trimming cut 4 bases from V and 5 bases from J; bases unmatched to any gene: 7. Germline CDR1 is MNHNS and CDR2 is SASEGT. The CDR3 DNA is TGTGCCAGCAGTGCTAGAACAGGGGGAGACGAGCAGTACTTC. It codes for CASSARTGGDEQYF.

As to this clone: One junction end does not reproduce the germline sequence, and a read error may be involved. The chain joins TRBV7-7 to TRBJ2-3; weak D call: TRBD1 (7 bases). The CDR3 has 15 residues. The germline V gene has CDR1 SSHAT and CDR2 FNYEAQ (reference sequence). As DNA, the CDR3 is TGTGCTAGCAGCTTGGGAGACAGGGACTCAGATACGCAGTATTTT. It translates to CASSLGDRDSDTQYF.

Here the CDR3 reads CASSLVEGDYEQYF. CDR3 in DNA: TGTGCCAGCAGCTTAGTAGAGGGGGACTACGAGCAGTACTTC. The chain recombines TRBV7-8 with TRBJ2-7; a weak D match, TRBD1 (6 bases). With 1 base removed from V and 3 bases from J, the gap between germline ends came to 10 bases. The CDR3 totals 14 residues. CDR1 SGHVS and CDR2 FQNEAQ come from the germline V gene.

The rearrangement links TRBV25-1 to TRBJ1-2; possibly TRBD1 for D (6 bases). CDR3 length: 12 residues. Germline V gene lookup returns CDR1 MGHDK and CDR2 SYGVNS. Trimming shortened V by 5 bases and J by 8 bases, and 12 bases separated the two germline ends. Here the CDR3 DNA reads TGTGCCAGCAGTAGGGGGTTCAGGGGCTACACCTTC. Its translation is CASSRGFRGYTF.

The V gene is TRBV2, the J gene TRBJ2-7, with D possibly TRBD2 on 6 matching bases. V lost 7 bases to trimming and J lost 2 bases, with 21 bases between them. Germline V gives CDR1 SNHLY, CDR2 FYNNEI. This CDR3 comprises 16 residues. This chain's CDR3 is CASKGYREPSAYEQYF. DNA for the CDR3: TGTGCCAGCAAGGGGTACCGGGAGCCGTCGGCCTACGAGCAGTACTTC. Looking up the rest from reference TRBV2 and TRBJ2-7 gives the full variable domain: EPEVTQTPSHQVTQMGQEVILRCVPISNHLYFYWYRQILGQKVEFLVSFYNNEISEKSEIFDDQFSVERPDGSNFTLKIRSTKLEDSAMYFCASKGYREPSAYEQYFGPGTRLTVT.

The rearrangement uses TRBV19 and TRBJ1-2; no clear D gene. The germline V gene has CDR1 LNHDA and CDR2 SQIVND (reference sequence). The CDR3 consists of 12 residues. Trimming took off 3 bases at V and 2 bases at J, with 4 bases between the two ends. The CDR3 nucleotides read TGTGCCAGTAGTATGACAAACTATGGCTACACCTTC. Amino acid sequence: CASSMTNYGYTF. Looking up the rest from reference TRBV19 and TRBJ1-2 gives the full variable domain: DGGITQSPKYLFRKEGQNVTLSCEQNLNHDAMYWYRQDPGQGLRLIYYSQIVNDFQKGDIAEGYSVSREKKESFPLTVTSAQKNPTAFYLCASSMTNYGYTFGSGTRLTVV.

This chain links TRBV4-1 with TRBJ2-5; D unclear. There are 14 residues in the CDR3. Germline V gene lookup returns CDR1 MGHRA and CDR2 YSYEKL. Trimming took off 0 bases at V and 2 bases at J, with 7 bases between the two ends. The CDR3 DNA reads as TGCGCCAGCAGCCAAGACAGCGAACAAGAGACCCAGTACTTC. Translating it yields CASSQDSEQETQYF.

The chain uses TRBV19 and TRBJ1-2, with TRBD1 matching over 7 bases. CDR3 length: 15 residues. V gave up 2 bases and J gave up 3 bases; unmatched junction bases: 6. The V gene's germline CDR1 is LNHDA and CDR2 SQIVND (reference sequence). This chain's CDR3 is CASSIYRDRDYGYTF. CDR3 nucleotide sequence: TGTGCCAGTAGTATATACCGGGACAGAGACTATGGCTACACCTTC.

CDR3 in amino acids: CASSLFQREETQYF. The CDR3 DNA reads as TGTGCCAGCAGCTTGTTCCAGCGAGAAGAGACCCAGTACTTC. The V and J genes are TRBV5-4 and TRBJ2-5; D not certain. Trimming removed 1 base from V and 3 bases from J, with 10 bases in between. The CDR3 sequence is 14 residues long. Germline values: CDR1 SGHNT, CDR2 YYREEE (reference sequence).